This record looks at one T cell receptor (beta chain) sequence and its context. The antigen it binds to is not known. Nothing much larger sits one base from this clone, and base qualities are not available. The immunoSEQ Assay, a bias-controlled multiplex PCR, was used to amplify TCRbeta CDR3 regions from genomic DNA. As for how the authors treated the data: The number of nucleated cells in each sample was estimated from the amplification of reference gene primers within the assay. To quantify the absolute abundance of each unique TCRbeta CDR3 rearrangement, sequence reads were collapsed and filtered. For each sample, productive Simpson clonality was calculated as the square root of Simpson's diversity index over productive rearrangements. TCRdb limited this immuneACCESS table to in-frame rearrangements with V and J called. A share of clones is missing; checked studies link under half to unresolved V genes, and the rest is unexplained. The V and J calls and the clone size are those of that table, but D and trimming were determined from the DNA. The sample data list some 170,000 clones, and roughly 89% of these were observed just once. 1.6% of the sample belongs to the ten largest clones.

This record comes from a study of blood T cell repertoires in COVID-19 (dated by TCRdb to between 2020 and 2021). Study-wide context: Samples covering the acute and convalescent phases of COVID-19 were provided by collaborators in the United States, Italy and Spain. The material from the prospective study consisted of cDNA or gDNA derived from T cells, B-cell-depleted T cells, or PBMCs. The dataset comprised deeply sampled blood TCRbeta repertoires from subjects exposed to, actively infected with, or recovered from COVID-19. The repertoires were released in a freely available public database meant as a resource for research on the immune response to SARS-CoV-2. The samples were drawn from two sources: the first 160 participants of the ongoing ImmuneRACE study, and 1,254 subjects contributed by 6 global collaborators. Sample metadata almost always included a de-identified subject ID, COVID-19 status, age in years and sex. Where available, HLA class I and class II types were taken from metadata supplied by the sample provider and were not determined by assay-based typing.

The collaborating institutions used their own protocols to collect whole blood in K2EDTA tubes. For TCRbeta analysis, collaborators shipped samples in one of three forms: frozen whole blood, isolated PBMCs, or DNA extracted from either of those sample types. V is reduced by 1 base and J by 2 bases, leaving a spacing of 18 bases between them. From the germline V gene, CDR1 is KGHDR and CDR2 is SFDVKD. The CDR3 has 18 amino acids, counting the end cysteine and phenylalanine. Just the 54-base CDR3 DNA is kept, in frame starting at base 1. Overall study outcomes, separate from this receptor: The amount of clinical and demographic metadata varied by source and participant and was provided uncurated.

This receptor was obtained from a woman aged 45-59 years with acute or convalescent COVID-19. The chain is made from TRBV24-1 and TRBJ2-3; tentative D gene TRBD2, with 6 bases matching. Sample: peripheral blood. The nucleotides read TGTGCCACCAGTGATTTCATCCTCCTTGGGGGGTACACAGATACGCAGTATTTT. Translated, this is CATSDFILLGGYTDTQYF.